Many counts were recorded for the clone carrying this TCR beta chain. The antigen is undetermined. This sample is drawn from a study of neurological immune-mediated disorders. Study-wide background: The 35 or so patients with multiple sclerosis comprised about 31 relapsing-remitting cases and 3 secondary progressive cases. Overall study findings and caveats: The phylogenetic placement of 18 of 34 multiple sclerosis patients' repertoires in one related-CDR3 cluster constitutes a possible signature. Neither clinical nor MRI features were found to be associated with the multiple sclerosis repertoire cluster.

Every sequencing run gave over 170 million TCR-beta sequences, taken from 15-18 subjects. TCRdb independently ran MiXCR on the 5' RACE reads; one entry per CDR3 protein. Seen here are almost 85,000 distinct CDR3 sequences, 2% to 3% observed once, and the top ten hold about 1%. The CDR3 spans 16 residues. Germline CDR1 is SQVTM and CDR2 is ANQGSEA. V was clipped by 4 bases and J by 4 bases, with 23 bases between them. This chain connects TRBV29-1 to TRBJ2-7; perhaps D is TRBD1 or TRBD2 (5 bases each). Sequenced sample: PBMCs. The clonotype originates from a woman in her twenties or thirties with multiple sclerosis. DNA for the CDR3: TGCAGCGTTGGTGTAACCGGGACCTACTCCGGGTACGAGCAGTACTTC. It is translated as CSVGVTGTYSGYEQYF.